The 10 T cell receptor beta chains presented below share a single source sample, sequenced in a study of T cell clonotyping in hematopoietic cell transplantation. Sample time point: recipient sample about 28 days before transplant, after cytoreduction. Repertoires were generated with immunoSEQ multiplex PCR, while TCRdb's copy carries only in-frame clones and drops some. The top ten hold about 25% of the sample, which has approximately 9,000 clones, approximately 84% seen once. The source was peripheral blood mononuclear cells, collected before stem cell transplant. Receptor source: a woman aged 55 to 70 with acute myeloid leukemia. Some clones in this sample may be carry-over from other donors' samples.

This rearrangement joins TRBV27 to TRBJ2-2; 14 bases are shared with TRBD2. The CDR3 runs to 17 residues. J lost 7 bases, V lost 5 bases, and 9 bases had no gene match. Germline loops: CDR1 MNHEY, CDR2 SMNVEV (reference sequence). CDR3 amino acids: CASSQRLAGGPIGELFF. DNA for the CDR3: TGTGCCAGCAGTCAAAGACTAGCGGGAGGGCCAATCGGGGAGCTGTTTTTT.

This clone turned up a few times. The rearrangement uses TRBV16 and TRBJ2-2; no firm D call. V was cut by 0 bases and J by 3 bases, with 5 bases left in between. The CDR3 runs 14 residues. Germline values: CDR1 KGHSY, CDR2 FQNENV. The CDR3 reads CASSQSSDTGELFF. CDR3 coding DNA: TGTGCCAGCAGCCAATCCAGTGACACCGGGGAGCTGTTTTTT.

V is TRBV4-1 and J is TRBJ2-1; no reliable D call. V was cut by 6 bases and J by 0 bases, with 15 bases left in between. CDR1 MGHRA and CDR2 YSYEKL come from the germline V gene. The CDR3 contains 16 residues. The CDR3 reads CASRESMGSSYNEQFF. The CDR3 DNA sequence: TGCGCCAGCAGGGAAAGTATGGGTAGCTCCTACAATGAGCAGTTCTTC.

V usage is TRBV19 and J usage is TRBJ2-3; D is undetermined. This CDR3 is built from 15 residues. The V end was cut by 3 bases, the J end by 2 bases, with 12 bases between. Germline CDR1 reads LNHDA; CDR2 reads SQIVND (reference sequence). CDR3 sequence: CASSISPYSTDTQYF. DNA for the CDR3: TGTGCCAGTAGTATCTCCCCTTACTCCACAGATACGCAGTATTTT.

The chain employs TRBV28 and TRBJ2-7, with TRBD2 matching over 11 bases. V shed 9 bases, J shed 7 bases, and the junction held 11 bases outside the gene matches. Per the germline V gene, CDR1 is MDHEN and CDR2 is SYDVKM. CDR3 length: 14 amino acids. The CDR3 loop is CASLTLAGGREQYF. In DNA, the CDR3 is TGTGCCAGTTTAACGCTAGCGGGAGGACGTGAGCAGTACTTC.

Worth noting for this clone: Distinct nucleotide sequences in the sample also encode this CDR3. The chain carries TRBV10-1 and TRBJ2-3; 15 positions agree with TRBD2. The germline CDR1 and CDR2 sequences are WNHNN and SYGVQD (reference sequence). CDR3 length: 16 residues. The V segment lost 2 bases and the J segment 4 bases; nucleotides outside the gene matches: 1. The CDR3 nucleotides are TGCGCCAGCAGTGAGGGGACTAGCGGGAGGTCAGATACGCAGTATTTT. Translation gives CASSEGTSGRSDTQYF.

The chain employs TRBV9 and TRBJ2-2; 11 bases map to TRBD1. Per the germline V gene, CDR1 is SGDLS and CDR2 is YYNGEE. V lost 4 bases and J lost 4; bases outside the gene matches: 6. CDR3 size: 16 residues. CDR3 DNA: TGTGCCAGCAGCCCCTATGGGACAGGGGGCACCGGGGAGCTGTTTTTT. Its protein product is CASSPYGTGGTGELFF. The full variable domain, rest sourced from reference TRBV9 and TRBJ2-2, is DSGVTQTPKHLITATGQRVTLRCSPRSGDLSVYWYQQSLDQGLQFLIQYYNGEERAKGNILERFSAQQFPDLHSELNLSSLELGDSALYFCASSPYGTGGTGELFFGEGSRLTVL.

The chain recombines TRBV2 with TRBJ1-5; D call uncertain. The germline V and J ends were trimmed by 4 bases and 2 bases, with 3 bases remaining between them. Germline V CDR1 and CDR2: SNHLY, FYNNEI. The CDR3 is 12 amino acids. CDR3 coding DNA: TGTGCCAGCAGTGGACGCAATCAGCCCCAGCATTTT. It yields the protein CASSGRNQPQHF.

The V gene is TRBV19, the J gene TRBJ1-1; 8 nucleotides line up with TRBD1. CDR1 LNHDA and CDR2 SQIVND come from the germline V gene (reference sequence). Unmatched junction bases numbered 5, after V lost 3 bases and J lost 2 bases. The length of the CDR3 is 15 residues. The DNA for the CDR3 is TGTGCCAGTAGTATTGTTGGACAGGGTAACACTGAAGCTTTCTTT. This codes for CASSIVGQGNTEAFF.

The chain links TRBV4-3 to TRBJ2-5, with TRBD1 matching over 9 bases. Germline V gives CDR1 LGHNA, CDR2 YSLEER. The V segment lost 3 bases and the J segment 5 bases; nucleotides outside the gene matches: 4. The CDR3 sequence is 14 residues long. The CDR3, as DNA: TGCGCCAGCAGCCAGGGACAGGGCGAGGAGACCCAGTACTTC. This encodes CASSQGQGEETQYF.